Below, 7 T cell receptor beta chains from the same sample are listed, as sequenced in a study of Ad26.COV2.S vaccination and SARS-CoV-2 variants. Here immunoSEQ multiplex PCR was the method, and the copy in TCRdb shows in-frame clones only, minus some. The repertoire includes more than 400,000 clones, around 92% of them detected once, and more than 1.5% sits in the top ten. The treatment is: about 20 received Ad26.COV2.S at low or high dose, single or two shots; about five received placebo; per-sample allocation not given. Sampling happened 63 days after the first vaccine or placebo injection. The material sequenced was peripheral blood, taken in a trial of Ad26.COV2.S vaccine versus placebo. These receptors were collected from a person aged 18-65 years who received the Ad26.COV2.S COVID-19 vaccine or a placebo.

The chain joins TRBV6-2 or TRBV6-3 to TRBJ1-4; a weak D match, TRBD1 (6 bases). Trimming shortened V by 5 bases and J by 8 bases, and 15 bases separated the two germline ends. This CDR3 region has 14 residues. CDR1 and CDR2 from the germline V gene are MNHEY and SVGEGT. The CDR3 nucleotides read TGTGCCAGCAGTAACCTACAGGGACGGGAAAAACTGTTTTTT. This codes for CASSNLQGREKLFF.

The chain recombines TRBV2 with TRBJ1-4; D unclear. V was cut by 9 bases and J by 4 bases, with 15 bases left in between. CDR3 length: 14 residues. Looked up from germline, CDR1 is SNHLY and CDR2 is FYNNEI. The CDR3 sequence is CARNGEGSNEKLFF. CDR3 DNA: TGTGCCAGAAATGGAGAGGGAAGTAATGAAAAACTGTTTTTT.

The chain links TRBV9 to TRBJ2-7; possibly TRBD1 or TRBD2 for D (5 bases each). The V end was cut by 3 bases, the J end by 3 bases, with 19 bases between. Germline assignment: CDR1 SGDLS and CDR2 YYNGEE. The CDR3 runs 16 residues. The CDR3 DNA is TGTGCCAGCAGCGAGGGGACGGCACCAGGGCGCTACGAGCAGTACTTC. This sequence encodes CASSEGTAPGRYEQYF.

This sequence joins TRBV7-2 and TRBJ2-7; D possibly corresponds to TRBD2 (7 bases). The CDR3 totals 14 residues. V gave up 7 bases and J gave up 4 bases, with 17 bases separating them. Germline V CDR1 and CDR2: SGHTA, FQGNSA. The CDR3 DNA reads TGTGCCAGCAACGGAGGGGGGGCAGGGTACGAGCAGTACTTC. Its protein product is CASNGGGAGYEQYF.

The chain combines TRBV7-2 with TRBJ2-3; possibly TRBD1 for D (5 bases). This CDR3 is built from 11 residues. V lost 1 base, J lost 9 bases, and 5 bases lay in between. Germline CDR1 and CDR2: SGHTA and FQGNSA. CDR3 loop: CASSLDRTQYF. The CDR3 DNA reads TGTGCCAGCAGCTTAGACAGGACGCAGTATTTT.

CDR3 DNA: TGTGCCATCGGTAAGGCGGCTAGCAATCAGCCCCAGCATTTT. This sequence encodes CAIGKAASNQPQHF. The chain couples TRBV10-3 to TRBJ1-5; D uncertain. V lost 8 bases, J lost 0 bases, and 11 bases lay in between. There are 14 residues in the CDR3. The germline V gene encodes CDR1 ENHRY and CDR2 SYGVKD.

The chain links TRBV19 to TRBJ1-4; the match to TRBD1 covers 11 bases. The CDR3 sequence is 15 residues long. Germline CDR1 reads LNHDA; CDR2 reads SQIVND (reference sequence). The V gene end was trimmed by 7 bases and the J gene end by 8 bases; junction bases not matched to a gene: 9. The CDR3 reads CASTNRDRGREKLFF. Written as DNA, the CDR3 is TGTGCCAGTACCAACCGGGACAGGGGGAGAGAAAAACTGTTTTTT.